The TCR beta chain under discussion was sequenced for a study of blood T cells in healthy people across ages. The draw of peripheral blood yielded roughly 10 milliliters from each donor. The V gene's germline CDR1 is DFQATT and CDR2 SNEGSKA (reference sequence). V dropped 6 bases and J dropped 6; count of bases not matched to a gene: 11. This CDR3 region has 16 residues. Through a sample-barcoded 5' primer and a J-beta primer mix, a second PCR was run for roughly 7 to 11 cycles. Every molecule of cDNA carried a tag from a template-switch adaptor with 12 random nucleotides. TCRdb re-called the 5' RACE reads through MiXCR, storing one row per CDR3 protein. The top ten clones hold about 7.7% of a sample with around 1.7 million distinct CDR3 sequences, about 28% of them seen once.

The chain has TRBV20-1 and TRBJ2-1, with 13 nucleotides matching TRBD2. The receptor comes from a woman aged 25-40 years in good health. Sequencing input: blood. In nucleotides, the CDR3 is TGCAGTGCCTCCCCGACTAGCGGGGGGCCGGGCAATGAGCAGTTCTTC. Its protein product is CSASPTSGGPGNEQFF.